Listed here are 23 T cell receptor beta chains from one sample, sequenced in a study of blood T cell repertoires in COVID-19. Sequencing was performed with immunoSEQ multiplex PCR; in TCRdb, only in-frame clones are kept and a portion is missing. The profile covers approximately 150,000 clones, with less than 80% appearing a single time and 15% to 20% taken by the ten largest. The sequenced sample consisted of PBMCs or T cells enriched from blood (not recorded which). The source is a woman in her 70s in a cohort exposed to, infected with or recovered from COVID-19 (not recorded which).

This chain connects TRBV18 to TRBJ1-1; D remains ambiguous. V was clipped by 7 bases and J by 1 base, with 7 bases between them. Germline V gene sequence: CDR1 KGHSH, CDR2 LQKENI. The CDR3 has 12 residues. Written as DNA, the CDR3 is TGTGCCAGCTATCGGGAGAACACTGAAGCTTTCTTT. Its translation is CASYRENTEAFF.

V usage is TRBV5-4 and J usage is TRBJ2-3; D possibly corresponds to TRBD2 (6 bases). CDR1 and CDR2 from the germline V gene are SGHNT and YYREEE (reference sequence). This CDR3 region has 15 residues. V was pared by 4 bases and J by 0 bases, with 12 bases between. CDR3 sequence: CASSGGTLSTDTQYF. CDR3 sequence (DNA): TGTGCCAGCAGCGGCGGGACGCTTAGCACAGATACGCAGTATTTT.

The J gene is TRBJ2-7, the V gene TRBV4-2, with 10 bases aligning to TRBD2. V lost 0 bases and J lost 3; bases outside the gene matches: 2. The CDR3 runs to 15 residues. Germline V lookup: CDR1 LGHNA, CDR2 YNFKEQ. CDR3 coding DNA: TGTGCCAGCAGCCAAGATTGGACTAGCGGCTACGAGCAGTACTTC. This translates into CASSQDWTSGYEQYF.

The chain employs TRBV7-2 and TRBJ1-6; 8 nucleotides align to TRBD1. V lost 3 bases and J lost 6; bases outside the gene matches: 4. Germline V gives CDR1 SGHTA, CDR2 FQGNSA. This CDR3 spans 15 amino acids. CDR3 sequence (DNA): TGTGCCAGCAGCTTCCAGGGGGCGTTTAATTCACCCCTCCACTTT. Translation gives CASSFQGAFNSPLHF.

The rearrangement uses TRBV18 and TRBJ1-2; 10 bases fit TRBD1. After removal of 2 bases from V and 1 base from J, the junction contained 4 bases not matched to a gene. The CDR3 contains 16 residues. Germline-derived CDR1 and CDR2 are KGHSH and LQKENI. The CDR3 loop is CASSPGQGEFNYGYTF. CDR3 DNA sequence: TGTGCCAGCTCACCAGGACAGGGGGAATTTAACTATGGCTACACCTTC.

V gene TRBV27 combines with J gene TRBJ2-7; 12 bases line up with TRBD2. The CDR3 sequence is 16 residues long. Germline V gene data show CDR1 as MNHEY and CDR2 as SMNVEV (reference sequence). Germline trimming cut 6 bases from V and 4 bases from J; bases unmatched to any gene: 10. The CDR3 nucleotides read TGTGCCAGCAGACGGACTAGCGGGAACCTGGGGTACGAGCAGTACTTC. This sequence encodes CASRRTSGNLGYEQYF.

The chain employs TRBV5-1 and TRBJ2-2; 13 nucleotides match TRBD2. V gave up 4 bases and J gave up 2 bases; unmatched junction bases: 2. Per germline, CDR1 SGHRS and CDR2 YFSETQ. The CDR3 contains 16 residues. The CDR3 sequence: CASSTGLAGNTGELFF. The CDR3 DNA reads as TGCGCCAGCAGCACGGGACTAGCGGGAAACACCGGGGAGCTGTTTTTT.

This clone was detected a few times. This chain links TRBV5-1 with TRBJ2-5, with TRBD2 identical over 8 bases. The germline V gene has CDR1 SGHRS and CDR2 YFSETQ. Trimming at V came to 4 bases and at J to 4 bases, leaving 9 bases not matched to a gene. The CDR3 is 15 residues long. The CDR3: CASSLNTGGRETQYF. CDR3 DNA: TGCGCCAGCAGCCTCAATACGGGAGGGAGAGAGACCCAGTACTTC. The whole variable domain, remainder taken from reference TRBV5-1 and TRBJ2-5, is KAGVTQTPRYLIKTRGQQVTLSCSPISGHRSVSWYQQTPGQGLQFLFEYFSETQRNKGNFPGRFSGRQFSNSRSEMNVSTLELGDSALYLCASSLNTGGRETQYFGPGTRLLVL.

This clone has just a few counts. This chain links TRBV7-2 with TRBJ2-7; D is ambiguous. V lost 6 bases and J lost 5, with 11 bases in between. The CDR3 consists of 12 residues. Germline CDR1 is SGHTA and CDR2 is FQGNSA. CDR3 amino acids: CASRYISDEQYF. The CDR3 coding sequence is TGTGCCAGCAGGTACATATCAGACGAGCAGTACTTC.

This clone showed up just a few times. The gene calls are TRBV18 and TRBJ2-5, with 9 bases matching TRBD1. The CDR3 spans 15 residues. Germline CDR1 and CDR2: KGHSH and LQKENI. V was pared by 6 bases and J by 0 bases, with 5 bases of the junction left unmatched. DNA for the CDR3: TGTGCCAGCTCGTCCGGGACAGGGTACCAAGAGACCCAGTACTTC. Protein product: CASSSGTGYQETQYF.

The chain couples TRBV27 to TRBJ2-1; 8 bases are shared with TRBD2. With V trimmed by 5 bases and J by 9 bases, 18 bases remained unmatched. From germline, CDR1 is MNHEY and CDR2 SMNVEV (reference sequence). This CDR3 comprises 17 residues. Written as DNA, the CDR3 is TGTGCCAGCAGTCCCAGGGTGGTAGCGGGAAGCCTCCGTGAGCAGTTCTTC. This translates into CASSPRVVAGSLREQFF.

The chain recombines TRBV28 with TRBJ1-5, with D maybe TRBD1 (6 bases). The CDR3 contains 14 residues. V was clipped by 3 bases and J by 7 bases, with 13 bases between them. The germline V gene has CDR1 MDHEN and CDR2 SYDVKM. CDR3 protein: CASSLYRVGQPQHF. The CDR3 nucleotides read TGTGCCAGCAGTTTGTACAGGGTAGGACAGCCCCAGCATTTT.

The chain employs TRBV19 and TRBJ2-7; TRBD1 matches 9 bases. Germline loops: CDR1 LNHDA, CDR2 SQIVND (reference sequence). This CDR3 contains 14 residues. J was trimmed by 7 bases and V by 6 bases; bases with no gene match: 10. CDR3 bases: TGTGCCAGTAGACTAGGACAGGGGACATGGGAGCAGTACTTC. This translates into CASRLGQGTWEQYF.

The chain recombines TRBV4-2 with TRBJ2-3; D is undetermined. This CDR3 contains 13 residues. Trimming cost V 8 bases and J 0 bases, with 9 bases left between them. Per germline, CDR1 LGHNA and CDR2 YNFKEQ. The CDR3 DNA reads as TGTGCCAGCTACATGTCTAGCACAGATACGCAGTATTTT. It translates to CASYMSSTDTQYF.

The chain recombines TRBV10-3 with TRBJ1-1, with TRBD1 identical over 7 bases. Germline CDR1 reads ENHRY; CDR2 reads SYGVKD. J gave up 4 bases and V 10 bases, and 3 bases lay outside the gene matches. This CDR3 has 11 amino acids. CDR3 region: CATTGVTEAFF. CDR3 coding DNA: TGTGCCACCACAGGGGTCACTGAAGCTTTCTTT.

This chain uses TRBV2 with TRBJ2-5; the D is unclear. The CDR3 sequence is 16 residues long. Germline CDR1 is SNHLY and CDR2 is FYNNEI. Between the trimmed V and J ends, which lost 7 bases and 1 base, there was a span of 19 bases. The CDR3 bases are TGTGCCAGCACGAGGATCCCCACAACTGCCCAAGAGACCCAGTACTTC. It encodes CASTRIPTTAQETQYF.

This clone was counted only a few times. The junction does not match germline at one end; this may be a read error. J is TRBJ2-7 and V is TRBV5-1, with TRBD2 matching 10 bases. Germline V CDR1 and CDR2: SGHRS, YFSETQ. This CDR3 region has 14 residues. In DNA form, the CDR3 reads TGCGCCAGCAGCTTGGATTCCCTAGCGGGGGCTTCGCGGTTC. It encodes CASSLDSLAGASRF.

This rearrangement joins TRBV5-1 to TRBJ2-7; D not certain. Germline V gives CDR1 SGHRS, CDR2 YFSETQ. The V and J ends lost 3 bases and 7 bases respectively, with 17 bases between them. This CDR3 has 14 amino acids. CDR3 in DNA: TGCGCCAGCAGCTCGGCGGCTTTTAATCCGGAGCAGTACTTC. It encodes CASSSAAFNPEQYF.

V usage is TRBV27 and J usage is TRBJ2-1, with TRBD2 matching 7 bases. CDR3 length: 15 residues. V lost 5 bases and J lost 6; bases outside the gene matches: 10. Germline V CDR1 and CDR2: MNHEY, SMNVEV (reference sequence). In DNA, the CDR3 is TGTGCCAGCAGTCTTCAGCGGGACCTTGGCAATGAGCAGTTCTTC. As protein: CASSLQRDLGNEQFF.

The chain combines TRBV21-1 with TRBJ2-3; the table names TRBD1, a call not compared with the DNA. TRBV21-1 represents a pseudogene. CDR3 length equals 16 residues. The CDR3 sequence is CASSKKGTGGTDTQYF. The CDR3 DNA sequence: TGTGCCAGCAGCAAAAAGGGAACAGGGGGGACAGATACGCAGTATTTT.

V is TRBV3-1 (or the pseudogene TRBV3-2) and J is TRBJ1-2, with D hard to call. The V end was cut by 1 base, the J end by 4 bases, with 10 bases between. The CDR3 is 14 amino acids. Germline CDR1 is LGHDT and CDR2 is YNNKEL (reference sequence). The CDR3 DNA follows: TGTGCCAGCAGCCAAGGAGATATGAGCTATGGCTACACCTTC. Its translation: CASSQGDMSYGYTF.

This rearrangement joins TRBV5-1 to TRBJ2-3; no firm D call. The V gene's germline CDR1 is SGHRS and CDR2 YFSETQ. The CDR3 is made up of 13 amino acids. V was cut by 2 bases and J by 0 bases, with 4 bases left in between. The CDR3 nucleotides are TGCGCCAGCAGCTTATCGAGCACAGATACGCAGTATTTT. Translated: CASSLSSTDTQYF.

The V gene is TRBV7-9, the J gene TRBJ1-1, with D tentatively TRBD1 (5 bases). The germline V and J ends were trimmed by 10 bases and 0 bases, with 12 bases remaining between them. The CDR3 covers 13 residues. Germline V lookup: CDR1 SEHNR, CDR2 FQNEAQ (reference sequence). CDR3 protein: CATAGYMNTEAFF. CDR3 sequence (DNA): TGTGCCACCGCAGGGTATATGAACACTGAAGCTTTCTTT. Full variable domain (rest looked up from reference TRBV7-9 and TRBJ1-1): DTGVSQNPRHKITKRGQNVTFRCDPISEHNRLYWYRQTLGQGPEFLTYFQNEAQLEKSRLLSDRFSAERPKGSFSTLEIQRTEQGDSAMYLCATAGYMNTEAFFGQGTRLTVV.